These T cell receptor beta chains were read from a single sample in a study of blood T cell repertoires in COVID-19. Clones were read by immunoSEQ multiplex PCR, and TCRdb kept only the in-frame ones, dropping some. Seen here are 170,000 or so clones, 85% to 90% observed once, and the top ten hold under 0.7%. Material for sequencing was peripheral blood. Every receptor here comes from a man in his 60s with COVID-19, enrolled during active disease. CDR3s include the opening cysteine and the closing phenylalanine or tryptophan.

cdr3_aa: CASSYSPGMNTEAFF; j_call: TRBJ1-1; v_call: TRBV6-6
cdr3_aa: CASLGTPPLINYGYTF; j_call: TRBJ1-2; v_call: TRBV28
cdr3_aa: CASRISYMWERKRNEQFF; j_call: TRBJ2-1; v_call: TRBV2
cdr3_aa: CATRAPGGADTQYF; j_call: TRBJ2-3; v_call: TRBV24-1
cdr3_aa: CAITGGTGALNGYTF; j_call: TRBJ1-2; v_call: TRBV10-3
cdr3_aa: CASSPELAGGPDTQYF; j_call: TRBJ2-3; v_call: TRBV6-4
cdr3_aa: CSVKGTSGRVGGELFF; j_call: TRBJ2-2; v_call: TRBV29-1
cdr3_aa: CASSRSDRGLYGYTF; j_call: TRBJ1-2; v_call: TRBV5-4
cdr3_aa: CASSLRSMGQGLHEQFF; j_call: TRBJ2-1; v_call: TRBV7-2
cdr3_aa: CASSPTDKYEQYF; j_call: TRBJ2-7; v_call: TRBV6-2/TRBV6-3
cdr3_aa: CATSDLKDRTNNEQFF; j_call: TRBJ2-1; v_call: TRBV24-1
cdr3_aa: CAAHRGANYGYTF; j_call: TRBJ1-2; v_call: TRBV28
cdr3_aa: CASTAGTYNEQFF; j_call: TRBJ2-1; v_call: TRBV19
cdr3_aa: CASSPQPTGTDQPQHF; j_call: TRBJ1-5; v_call: TRBV5-1
cdr3_aa: CAWRRSYGYTF; j_call: TRBJ1-2; v_call: TRBV30
cdr3_aa: CATSRDYTSNQPQHF; j_call: TRBJ1-5; v_call: TRBV15
cdr3_aa: CASSPTPGQGRDTQYF; j_call: TRBJ2-3; v_call: TRBV28
cdr3_aa: CASSPPPEHNYGYTF; j_call: TRBJ1-2; v_call: TRBV18
cdr3_aa: CASSPPGGSGGYTF; j_call: TRBJ1-2; v_call: TRBV18
cdr3_aa: CASSLTPTGGTEAFF; j_call: TRBJ1-1; v_call: TRBV7-3
cdr3_aa: CASSIGGNYGYTF; j_call: TRBJ1-2; v_call: TRBV19
cdr3_aa: CASSDQLSGTSARLSYNEQFF; j_call: TRBJ2-1; v_call: TRBV10-1
cdr3_aa: CASSPLSRGRGEQFF; j_call: TRBJ2-1; v_call: TRBV7-2
cdr3_aa: CASQGTIYTQYF; j_call: TRBJ2-3; v_call: TRBV28
cdr3_aa: CATSRRQGVAFF; j_call: TRBJ1-1; v_call: TRBV15
cdr3_aa: CAISGTSGGPSTDTQYF; j_call: TRBJ2-3; v_call: TRBV10-3
cdr3_aa: CASSLGRGTYEQYF; j_call: TRBJ2-7; v_call: TRBV11-3
cdr3_aa: CASNPGLNQPQHF; j_call: TRBJ1-5; v_call: TRBV6-5
cdr3_aa: CASSQPGQGRMEAFF; j_call: TRBJ1-1; v_call: TRBV4-3
cdr3_aa: CATSGGLAGGLADTQYF; j_call: TRBJ2-3; v_call: TRBV24-1
cdr3_aa: CASSPPGQGAYEQYF; j_call: TRBJ2-7; v_call: TRBV11-3
cdr3_aa: CASSINRGRETQYF; j_call: TRBJ2-5; v_call: TRBV19
cdr3_aa: CASSLRTEVNTEAFF; j_call: TRBJ1-1; v_call: TRBV19
cdr3_aa: CASKGGGGPEAFF; j_call: TRBJ1-1; v_call: TRBV25-1
cdr3_aa: CASSVYSGNTIYF; j_call: TRBJ1-3; v_call: TRBV6-6
cdr3_aa: CAISADGNNEQFF; j_call: TRBJ2-1; v_call: TRBV10-3
cdr3_aa: CASEGSGQSQETQYF; j_call: TRBJ2-5; v_call: TRBV28
cdr3_aa: CASSYTGDSYNSPLHF; j_call: TRBJ1-6; v_call: TRBV6-5
cdr3_aa: CASSFARGRNEKLFF; j_call: TRBJ1-4; v_call: TRBV7-2
cdr3_aa: CASSQDGPAGGAGQPQHF; j_call: TRBJ1-5; v_call: TRBV4-1
cdr3_aa: CASSLTVTGTGHDEQYF; j_call: TRBJ2-7; v_call: TRBV14
cdr3_aa: CASSLLGQGFETDTQYF; j_call: TRBJ2-3; v_call: TRBV7-2
cdr3_aa: CASSVASGTEAFF; j_call: TRBJ1-1; v_call: TRBV7-2
cdr3_aa: CASSFSSARENTEAFF; j_call: TRBJ1-1; v_call: TRBV5-1
cdr3_aa: CASIPTVTVWRNTEAFF; j_call: TRBJ1-1; v_call: TRBV4-1
cdr3_aa: CASSQVSAGGNEQFF; j_call: TRBJ2-1; v_call: TRBV4-3
cdr3_aa: CASRAGTSGGAPNEQFF; j_call: TRBJ2-1; v_call: TRBV7-8
cdr3_aa: CAIAGGYGYTF; j_call: TRBJ1-2; v_call: TRBV10-3
cdr3_aa: CASSSLAGGHSEGEQYF; j_call: TRBJ2-7; v_call: TRBV6-2/TRBV6-3
cdr3_aa: CASSDPGGAPRSYNEQFF; j_call: TRBJ2-1; v_call: TRBV6-1
cdr3_aa: CASSYRDNEQFF; j_call: TRBJ2-1; v_call: TRBV5-1
cdr3_aa: CAWKNPGANIQYF; j_call: TRBJ2-4; v_call: TRBV30
cdr3_aa: CASSYRGSGANVLTF; j_call: TRBJ2-6; v_call: TRBV6-5
cdr3_aa: CASSLAGVYGYTF; j_call: TRBJ1-2; v_call: TRBV7-9
cdr3_aa: CASSPGQGTGYTF; j_call: TRBJ1-2; v_call: TRBV18
cdr3_aa: CASSGQQGYNEQFF; j_call: TRBJ2-1; v_call: TRBV7-9
cdr3_aa: CAISGASGYEQYF; j_call: TRBJ2-7; v_call: TRBV10-3
cdr3_aa: CASSPPTSGGSVYF; j_call: TRBJ2-5; v_call: TRBV18
cdr3_aa: CASAGDSGNTIYF; j_call: TRBJ1-3; v_call: TRBV18